The clone carrying this TCR beta chain was seen a few times. Its target is not known. The sample originates from a study of regulatory T cells in long-lasting Graves disease. Whole-study results and caveats: Newly diagnosed patients shared 1,000 or so public clonotypes; persistent patients shared about 2,700. Limited samples may have lowered accuracy.

The V end lost 10 bases, the J end lost 3 bases, and 16 bases lay between the germline ends. CDR3 length: 14 residues. Per the germline V gene, CDR1 is LNHDA and CDR2 is SQIVND (reference sequence). Sequencing libraries for TCR beta were prepared with iRepertoire HTBI primers and Arm-PCR of CDR3 regions. TCRdb processed the multiplex PCR reads anew with MiXCR; each CDR3 protein has one entry. Of 450,000 to 700,000 distinct CDR3 sequences listed, about 13% were seen once; the top ten hold 10%. Indicated time point: newly diagnosed GD, antithyroid drugs for less than 3 months. PBMC-derived RNA was used for the TCR library. A peripheral blood sample, 8.5 to 9 milliliters in volume, was drawn into EDTA tubes. The same sample was also used in a study of T cells in Graves' hyperthyroidism and ophthalmopathy. As that report states: A 13 V-J signature model discriminated ophthalmopathy versus stable hyperthyroidism.

The rearrangement joins TRBV19 to TRBJ1-5; no clear D gene. Sequencing was performed on peripheral blood mononuclear cells (PBMCs), taken at new diagnosis, from a patient treated with antithyroid drugs. This clonotype was sampled from a man aged 25-45 years with Graves disease. CDR3 region: CATHSPNPNQPQHF. The CDR3 bases are TGTGCCACCCACAGCCCGAATCCCAATCAGCCCCAGCATTTT.